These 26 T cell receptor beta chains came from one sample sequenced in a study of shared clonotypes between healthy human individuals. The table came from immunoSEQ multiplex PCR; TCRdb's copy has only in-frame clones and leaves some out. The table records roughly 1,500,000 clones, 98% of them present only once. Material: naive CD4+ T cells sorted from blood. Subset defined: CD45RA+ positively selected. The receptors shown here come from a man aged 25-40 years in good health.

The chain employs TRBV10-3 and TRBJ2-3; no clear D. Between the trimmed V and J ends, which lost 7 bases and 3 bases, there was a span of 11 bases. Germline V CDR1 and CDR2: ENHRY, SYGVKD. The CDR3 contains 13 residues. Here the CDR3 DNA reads TGTGCCATCAACTCGCGGCGGACAGATACGCAGTATTTT. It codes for CAINSRRTDTQYF.

CDR3 bases: TGTGCCAGTAGTTCCGGGACAGCCAGACTTCTTACTAACTATGGCTACACCTTC. Amino acid sequence: CASSSGTARLLTNYGYTF. The chain carries TRBV19 and TRBJ1-2; 7 bases align to TRBD1. This CDR3 contains 18 residues. CDR1 is LNHDA, CDR2 SQIVND, per germline (reference sequence). V lost 5 bases, J lost 0 bases, and 15 bases stayed unmatched. Combining the CDR3 with reference TRBV19 and TRBJ1-2 gives the whole variable domain DGGITQSPKYLFRKEGQNVTLSCEQNLNHDAMYWYRQDPGQGLRLIYYSQIVNDFQKGDIAEGYSVSREKKESFPLTVTSAQKNPTAFYLCASSSGTARLLTNYGYTFGSGTRLTVV.

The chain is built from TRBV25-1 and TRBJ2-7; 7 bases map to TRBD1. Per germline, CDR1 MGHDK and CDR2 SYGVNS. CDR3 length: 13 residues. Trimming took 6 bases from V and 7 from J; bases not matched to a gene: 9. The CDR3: CASSRQGVGEQYF. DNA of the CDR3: TGTGCCAGCAGCCGACAGGGCGTCGGGGAGCAGTACTTC.

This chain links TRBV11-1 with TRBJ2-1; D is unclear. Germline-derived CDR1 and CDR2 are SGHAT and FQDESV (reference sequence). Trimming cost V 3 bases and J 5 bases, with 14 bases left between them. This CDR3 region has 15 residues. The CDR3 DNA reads TGTGCCAGCAGCTTGGAACTGACCCCTCACAATGAGCAGTTCTTC. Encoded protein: CASSLELTPHNEQFF.

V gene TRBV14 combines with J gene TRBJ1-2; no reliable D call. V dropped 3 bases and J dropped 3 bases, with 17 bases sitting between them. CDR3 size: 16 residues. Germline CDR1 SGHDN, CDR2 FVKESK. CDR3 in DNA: TGTGCCAGCAGCCACGGGCGAAATCGTGGGGACTATGGCTACACCTTC. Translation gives CASSHGRNRGDYGYTF.

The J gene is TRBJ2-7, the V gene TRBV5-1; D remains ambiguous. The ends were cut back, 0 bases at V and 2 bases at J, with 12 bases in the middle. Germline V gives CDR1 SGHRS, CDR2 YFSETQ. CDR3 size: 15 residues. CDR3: CASSLDGPRTYEQYF. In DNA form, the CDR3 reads TGCGCCAGCAGCTTGGACGGACCTAGGACCTACGAGCAGTACTTC.

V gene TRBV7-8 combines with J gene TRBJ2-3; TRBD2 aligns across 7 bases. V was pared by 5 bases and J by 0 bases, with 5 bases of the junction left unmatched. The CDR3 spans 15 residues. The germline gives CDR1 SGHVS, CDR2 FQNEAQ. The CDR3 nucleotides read TGTGCCAGCAGCCCTTTAGCGGGCAGCACAGATACGCAGTATTTT. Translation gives CASSPLAGSTDTQYF.

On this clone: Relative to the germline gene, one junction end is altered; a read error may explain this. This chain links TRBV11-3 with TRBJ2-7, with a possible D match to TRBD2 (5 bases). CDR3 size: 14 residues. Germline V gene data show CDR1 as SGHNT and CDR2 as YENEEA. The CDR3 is CASSLGPSSHEQYF. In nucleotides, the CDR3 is TGTGCCAGCAGCTTAGGTCCTAGCTCCCACGAGCAGTACTTC. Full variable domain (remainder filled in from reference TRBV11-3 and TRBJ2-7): EAGVVQSPRYKIIEKKQPVAFWCNPISGHNTLYWYLQNLGQGPELLIRYENEEAVDDSQLPKDRFSAERLKGVDSTLKIQPAELGDSAVYLCASSLGPSSHEQYFGPGTRLTVT.

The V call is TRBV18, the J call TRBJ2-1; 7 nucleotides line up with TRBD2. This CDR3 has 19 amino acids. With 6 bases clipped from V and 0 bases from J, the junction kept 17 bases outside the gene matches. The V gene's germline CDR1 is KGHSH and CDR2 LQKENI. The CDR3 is CASSKTSVKTPSSYNEQFF. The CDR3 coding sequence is TGTGCCAGCTCGAAAACTAGCGTCAAGACCCCTTCCTCCTACAATGAGCAGTTCTTC.

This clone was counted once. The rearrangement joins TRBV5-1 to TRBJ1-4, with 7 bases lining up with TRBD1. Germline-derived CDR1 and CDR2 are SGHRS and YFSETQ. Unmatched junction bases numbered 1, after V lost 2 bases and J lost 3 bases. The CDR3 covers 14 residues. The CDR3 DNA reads TGCGCCAGCAGCTTTGGGACAGCTAATGAAAAACTGTTTTTT. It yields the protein CASSFGTANEKLFF.

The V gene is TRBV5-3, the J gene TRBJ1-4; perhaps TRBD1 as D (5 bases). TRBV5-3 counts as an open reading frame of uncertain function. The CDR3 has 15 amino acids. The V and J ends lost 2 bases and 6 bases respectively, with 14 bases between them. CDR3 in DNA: TGTGCCAGAAGCTTCAAGGGGCTAGGGGATGAAAAACTGTTTTTT. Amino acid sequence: CARSFKGLGDEKLFF.

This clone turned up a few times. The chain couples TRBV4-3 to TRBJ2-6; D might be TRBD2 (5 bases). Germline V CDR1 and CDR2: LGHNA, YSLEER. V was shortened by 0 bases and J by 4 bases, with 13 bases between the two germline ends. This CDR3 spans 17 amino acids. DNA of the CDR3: TGCGCCAGCAGCCAAGAGCTGGCAGTAGCGGGGGCCAACGTCCTGACTTTC. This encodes CASSQELAVAGANVLTF.

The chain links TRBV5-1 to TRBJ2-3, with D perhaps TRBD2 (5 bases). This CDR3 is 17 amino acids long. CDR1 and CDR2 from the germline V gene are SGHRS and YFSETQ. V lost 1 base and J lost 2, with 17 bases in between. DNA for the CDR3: TGCGCCAGCAGCTTGAGCGGTCCGAGACCTATCACAGATACGCAGTATTTT. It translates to CASSLSGPRPITDTQYF.

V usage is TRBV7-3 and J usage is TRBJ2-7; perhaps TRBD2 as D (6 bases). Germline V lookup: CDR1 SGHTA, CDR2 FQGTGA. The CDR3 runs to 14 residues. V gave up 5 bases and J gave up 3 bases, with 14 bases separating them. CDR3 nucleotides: TGTGCCAGCAGCCCCTCGGGACTGAACTACGAGCAGTACTTC. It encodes CASSPSGLNYEQYF. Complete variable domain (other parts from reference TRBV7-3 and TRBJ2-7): GAGVSQTPSNKVTEKGKYVELRCDPISGHTALYWYRQSLGQGPEFLIYFQGTGAADDSGLPNDRFFAVRPEGSVSTLKIQRTERGDSAVYLCASSPSGLNYEQYFGPGTRLTVT.

In DNA, the CDR3 is TGTGCCAGCAGTGACAGGGGGCAAGTCGAGCAGTACTTC. Translating gives CASSDRGQVEQYF. The V gene is TRBV2, the J gene TRBJ2-7; 8 bases are a match to TRBD1. Trimming took 3 bases from V and 6 from J; bases not matched to a gene: 4. Per germline, CDR1 SNHLY and CDR2 FYNNEI. This CDR3 contains 13 residues. The entire variable domain, with the rest obtained from reference TRBV2 and TRBJ2-7, is as follows: EPEVTQTPSHQVTQMGQEVILRCVPISNHLYFYWYRQILGQKVEFLVSFYNNEISEKSEIFDDQFSVERPDGSNFTLKIRSTKLEDSAMYFCASSDRGQVEQYFGPGTRLTVT.

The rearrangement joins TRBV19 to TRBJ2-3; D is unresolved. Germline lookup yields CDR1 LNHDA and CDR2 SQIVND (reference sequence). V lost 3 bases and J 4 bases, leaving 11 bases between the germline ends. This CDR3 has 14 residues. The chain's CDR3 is CASSMGPTSDTQYF. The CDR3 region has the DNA TGTGCCAGTAGTATGGGCCCTACATCAGATACGCAGTATTTT. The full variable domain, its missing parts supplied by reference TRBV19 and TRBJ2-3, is DGGITQSPKYLFRKEGQNVTLSCEQNLNHDAMYWYRQDPGQGLRLIYYSQIVNDFQKGDIAEGYSVSREKKESFPLTVTSAQKNPTAFYLCASSMGPTSDTQYFGPGTRLTVL.

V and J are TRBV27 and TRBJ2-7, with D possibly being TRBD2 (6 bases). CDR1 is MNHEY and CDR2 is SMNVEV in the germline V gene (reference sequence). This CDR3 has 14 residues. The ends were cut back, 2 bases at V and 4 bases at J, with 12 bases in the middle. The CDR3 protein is CASSLEHRGYEQYF. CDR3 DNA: TGTGCCAGCAGTTTAGAGCACCGGGGGTACGAGCAGTACTTC.

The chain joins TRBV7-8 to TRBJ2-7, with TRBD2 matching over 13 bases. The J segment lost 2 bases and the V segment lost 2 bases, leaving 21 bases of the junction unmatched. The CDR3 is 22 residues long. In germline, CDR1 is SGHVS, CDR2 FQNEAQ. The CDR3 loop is CASSLTVGAGLAGVFSAYEQYF. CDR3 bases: TGTGCCAGCAGCTTAACGGTAGGGGCCGGACTAGCGGGAGTTTTTTCTGCCTACGAGCAGTACTTC.

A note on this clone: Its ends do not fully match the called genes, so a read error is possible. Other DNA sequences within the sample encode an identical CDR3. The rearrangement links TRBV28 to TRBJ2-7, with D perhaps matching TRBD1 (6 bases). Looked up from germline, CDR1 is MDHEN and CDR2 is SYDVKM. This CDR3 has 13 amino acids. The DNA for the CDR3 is TGTGCCAGCACTTTAGGGGGTCCCTACGAGCAGTACTTC. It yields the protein CASTLGGPYEQYF. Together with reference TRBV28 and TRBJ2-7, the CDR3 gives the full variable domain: DVKVTQSSRYLVKRTGEKVFLECVQDMDHENMFWYRQDPGLGLRLIYFSYDVKMKEKGDIPEGYSVSREKKERFSLILESASTNQTSMYLCASTLGGPYEQYFGPGTRLTVT.

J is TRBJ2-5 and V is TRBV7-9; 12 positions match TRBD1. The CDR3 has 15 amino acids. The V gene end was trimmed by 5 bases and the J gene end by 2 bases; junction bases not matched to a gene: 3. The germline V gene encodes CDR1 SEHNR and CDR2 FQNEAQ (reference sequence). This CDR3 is CASSRDRGPQETQYF. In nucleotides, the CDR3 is TGTGCCAGCAGCCGGGACAGGGGGCCGCAAGAGACCCAGTACTTC. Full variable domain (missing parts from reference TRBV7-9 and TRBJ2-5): DTGVSQNPRHKITKRGQNVTFRCDPISEHNRLYWYRQTLGQGPEFLTYFQNEAQLEKSRLLSDRFSAERPKGSFSTLEIQRTEQGDSAMYLCASSRDRGPQETQYFGPGTRLLVL.

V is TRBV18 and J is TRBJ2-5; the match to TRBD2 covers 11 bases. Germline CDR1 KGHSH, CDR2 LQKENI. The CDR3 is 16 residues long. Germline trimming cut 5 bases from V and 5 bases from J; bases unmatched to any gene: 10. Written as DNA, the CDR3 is TGTGCCAGCTCAGGAGAGACTAGCGGGGCAGGCGAGACCCAGTACTTC. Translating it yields CASSGETSGAGETQYF. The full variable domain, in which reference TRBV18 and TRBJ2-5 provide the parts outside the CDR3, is NAGVMQNPRHLVRRRGQEARLRCSPMKGHSHVYWYRQLPEEGLKFMVYLQKENIIDESGMPKERFSAEFPKEGPSILRIQQVVRGDSAAYFCASSGETSGAGETQYFGPGTRLLVL.

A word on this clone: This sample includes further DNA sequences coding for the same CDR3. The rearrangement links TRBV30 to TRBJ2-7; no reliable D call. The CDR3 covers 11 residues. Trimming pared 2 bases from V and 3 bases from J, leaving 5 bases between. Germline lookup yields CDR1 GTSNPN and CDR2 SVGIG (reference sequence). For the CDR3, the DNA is TGTGCCTGGAGTTTAAACTACGAGCAGTACTTC. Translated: CAWSLNYEQYF. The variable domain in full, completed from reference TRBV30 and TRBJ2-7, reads SQTIHQWPATLVQPVGSPLSLECTVEGTSNPNLYWYRQAAGRGLQLLFYSVGIGQISSEVPQNLSASRPQDRQFILSSKKLLLSDSGFYLCAWSLNYEQYFGPGTRLTVT.

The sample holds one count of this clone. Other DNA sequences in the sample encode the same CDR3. The CDR3 loop is CASSKGQGQETQYF. The CDR3 DNA reads TGTGCCAGCAGCAAGGGACAGGGACAAGAGACCCAGTACTTC. V gene TRBV7-9 combines with J gene TRBJ2-5; 9 nucleotides agree with TRBD1. The CDR3 contains 14 residues. CDR1 SEHNR and CDR2 FQNEAQ come from the germline V gene (reference sequence). J lost 2 bases, V lost 5 bases, and 3 bases had no gene match.

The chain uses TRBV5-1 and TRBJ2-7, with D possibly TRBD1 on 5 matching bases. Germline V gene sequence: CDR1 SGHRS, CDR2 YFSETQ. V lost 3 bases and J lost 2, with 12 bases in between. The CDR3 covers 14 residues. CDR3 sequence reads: CASSSAAGTYEQYF. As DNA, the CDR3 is TGCGCCAGCAGCTCCGCCGCAGGGACCTACGAGCAGTACTTC.

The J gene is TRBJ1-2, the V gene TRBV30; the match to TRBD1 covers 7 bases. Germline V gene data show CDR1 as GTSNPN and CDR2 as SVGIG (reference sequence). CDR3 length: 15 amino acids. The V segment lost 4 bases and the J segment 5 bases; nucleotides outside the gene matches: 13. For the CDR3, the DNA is TGTGCCTGGACGGAGTGGACAGGACGGCTGTATGGCTACACCTTC. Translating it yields CAWTEWTGRLYGYTF. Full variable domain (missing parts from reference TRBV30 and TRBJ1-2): SQTIHQWPATLVQPVGSPLSLECTVEGTSNPNLYWYRQAAGRGLQLLFYSVGIGQISSEVPQNLSASRPQDRQFILSSKKLLLSDSGFYLCAWTEWTGRLYGYTFGSGTRLTVV.

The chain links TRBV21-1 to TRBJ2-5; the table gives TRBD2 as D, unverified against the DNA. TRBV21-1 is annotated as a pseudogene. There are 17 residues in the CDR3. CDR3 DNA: TGTGCCAGCAGCCCCCTGACGGGGGGACATGTACAAGAGACCCAGTACTTC. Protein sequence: CASSPLTGGHVQETQYF.